A selection of T cell receptor beta chains follows, all from one sample in a study of cytomegalovirus exposure and HLA in healthy donors. This table comes from immunoSEQ multiplex PCR, and its TCRdb copy is limited to in-frame clones, with some not included. The sample contains 150,000 to 200,000 clones, about 83% of which appear only once. What was sequenced was PBMCs. The receptor source for this set is a man aged 35 to 55 in good health and CMV-seropositive. Each CDR3 is given with its conserved first and last residue. A D gene is named only where the DNA matches it firmly. Expanded clones get a size class; other rows say once, few or many, or leave the size out.

TRBJ1-2 | TRBV6-1 | TRBD1 | - | CASSIQQGYGGYTF | TGTGCCAGCAGTATCCAACAGGGGTACGGTGGCTACACCTTC
TRBJ1-4 | TRBV5-1 | - | - | CASSSLTLRGEKLFF | TGCGCCAGCAGCTCGCTGACTCTACGGGGTGAAAAACTGTTTTTT
TRBJ1-1 | TRBV10-3 | - | once | CAISEDRNTEAFF | TGTGCCATCAGTGAGGACAGAAACACTGAAGCTTTCTTT
TRBJ1-5 | TRBV6-5 | - | - | CASSSGQNQPQHF | TGTGCCAGCAGTTCTGGACAGAATCAGCCCCAGCATTTT
TRBJ1-2 | TRBV6-5 | - | once | CASSLIGDGYTF | TGTGCCAGCAGCCTGATAGGGGATGGCTACACCTTC
TRBJ1-2 | TRBV28 | - | once | CASSGAPGVYGYTF | TGTGCCAGCAGTGGGGCCCCTGGTGTCTATGGCTACACCTTC
TRBJ2-3 | TRBV29-1 | - | - | CSVEAPRQSDTQYF | TGCAGCGTTGAAGCCCCGAGACAGTCAGATACGCAGTATTTT
TRBJ2-1 | TRBV29-1 | TRBD2 | - | CSVEGSSERGSHYNEQFF | TGCAGCGTTGAAGGATCGTCTGAGCGGGGCAGCCACTACAATGAGCAGTTCTTC
TRBJ2-7 | TRBV7-9 | - | - | CASSLGQNEQYF | TGTGCCAGCAGCTTAGGACAGAACGAGCAGTACTTC
TRBJ1-1 | TRBV15 | TRBD1 | - | CATSTGGRTEAFF | TGTGCCACCAGCACAGGGGGAAGGACTGAAGCTTTCTTT
TRBJ2-1 | TRBV11-2 | - | - | CASSRTDEQFF | TGTGCCAGCAGTAGGACTGATGAGCAGTTCTTC
TRBJ1-1 | TRBV15 | - | - | CATSRFRQGGAEAFF | TGTGCCACCAGCAGATTCCGGCAGGGTGGGGCTGAAGCTTTCTTT
TRBJ2-7 | TRBV11-3 | - | - | CASSSRPGYEQYF | TGTGCCAGCAGCTCCCGCCCCGGCTACGAGCAGTACTTC
TRBJ2-1 | TRBV10-2 | TRBD2 | - | CASSESLAGLYEQFF | TGCGCCAGCAGTGAGTCGCTAGCGGGATTATATGAGCAGTTCTTC
TRBJ2-7 | TRBV6-4 | - | - | CASSDQYSYTSPGLGGQYF | TGTGCCAGCAGTGACCAGTACAGCTATACGAGTCCTGGTCTCGGTGGGCAGTACTTC
TRBJ1-4 | TRBV7-9 | - | few | CASSLKGQTTNEKLFF | TGTGCCAGCAGCTTAAAGGGACAAACAACTAATGAAAAACTGTTTTTT
TRBJ2-2 | TRBV5-4 | TRBD2 | - | CASSFSGRTTGELFF | TGTGCCAGCAGCTTTAGCGGGAGGACCACCGGGGAGCTGTTTTTT
TRBJ2-5 | TRBV7-9 | TRBD2 | - | CASSLPRTSGRGGETQYF | TGTGCTAGCAGCCTACCTCGGACTAGCGGGAGAGGTGGAGAGACCCAGTACTTC
TRBJ2-3 | TRBV10-3 | TRBD2 | - | CAISERAGGRADTQYF | TGTGCCATCAGTGAGCGCGCGGGAGGGAGGGCAGATACGCAGTATTTT
TRBJ1-2 | TRBV5-4 | - | - | CASSLGLQRPGYTF | TGTGCCAGCAGCTTAGGACTCCAGAGACCTGGCTACACCTTC
TRBJ1-1 | TRBV4-2 | - | - | CASSLPGNTEAFF | TGTGCCAGCAGCCTCCCAGGGAACACTGAAGCTTTCTTT
TRBJ2-4 | TRBV9 | - | - | CASSVEGRAKNIQYF | TGTGCCAGCAGCGTAGAGGGGAGGGCCAAAAACATTCAGTACTTC
TRBJ2-7 | TRBV19 | TRBD2 | - | CASSSRTSGSYEQYF | TGTGCCAGTAGTAGCCGGACTAGCGGGAGCTACGAGCAGTACTTC
TRBJ1-1 | TRBV4-1 | TRBD1 | - | CASSRLVDRGDTEAFF | TGCGCCAGCAGCCGGTTGGTGGACAGGGGGGACACTGAAGCTTTCTTT
TRBJ1-2 | TRBV6-5 | - | - | CASTSRGTGYYGYTF | TGTGCCAGCACCTCACGGGGTACAGGGTACTATGGCTACACCTTC
TRBJ1-1 | TRBV6-1 | - | - | CASSEVGRAEAFF | TGTGCCAGCAGTGAAGTAGGGAGGGCTGAAGCTTTCTTT
TRBJ1-1 | TRBV10-3 | - | - | CAISGQGSTEAFF | TGTGCCATCAGTGGCCAGGGGAGCACTGAAGCTTTCTTT
TRBJ1-1 | TRBV1 | - | - | CTSSQTGGRTEAFF | TGCACCAGCAGCCAAACAGGGGGGCGAACTGAAGCTTTCTTT
TRBJ1-2 | TRBV5-1 | TRBD1 | - | CASSLEGRGLYGYTF | TGCGCCAGCAGCTTGGAAGGCAGGGGGCTTTATGGCTACACCTTC
TRBJ1-4 | TRBV6-5 | - | - | CASSWGPRGEKLFF | TGTGCCAGCAGTTGGGGCCCGCGTGGTGAAAAACTGTTTTTT
TRBJ2-7 | TRBV2 | TRBD1 | - | CASLRSGTDPYEQYF | TGTGCCAGCCTTAGATCCGGGACAGATCCCTACGAGCAGTACTTC
TRBJ1-5 | TRBV19 | TRBD1 | - | CASSGQAGDGVRNQPQHF | TGTGCCAGTAGCGGACAGGCAGGGGATGGGGTGAGAAATCAGCCCCAGCATTTT
TRBJ2-1 | TRBV29-1 | TRBD2 | - | CSVEGGTSGRVYNEQFF | TGCAGCGTTGAAGGAGGGACTAGCGGGAGGGTATACAATGAGCAGTTCTTC
TRBJ1-2 | TRBV10-3 | - | once | CAISVGGAEREHTF | TGTGCCATCAGTGTGGGGGGGGCGGAGAGAGAGCACACCTTC
TRBJ2-3 | TRBV29-1 | TRBD2 | - | CSVEGREGVTDTQYF | TGCAGCGTTGAAGGGCGGGAGGGTGTCACAGATACGCAGTATTTT
TRBJ2-7 | TRBV5-1 | TRBD2 | - | CASSSLAGQGEQYF | TGCGCCAGCAGCTCACTAGCGGGTCAGGGCGAGCAGTACTTC
TRBJ1-5 | TRBV9 | - | - | CASSVQAGQNQPQHF | TGTGCCAGCAGCGTACAAGCCGGACAGAATCAGCCCCAGCATTTT
TRBJ2-7 | TRBV27 | TRBD1 | - | CASSRSKTGNEQYF | TGTGCCAGCAGCCGTTCCAAGACAGGGAACGAGCAGTACTTC